This is a list of T cell receptor beta chains from one sample in a study of blood T cell repertoires in COVID-19. The table came from immunoSEQ multiplex PCR; TCRdb's copy has only in-frame clones and leaves some out. The table includes 200,000 to 250,000 clones, 85% to 90% detected once. Sequences were obtained from PBMCs or T cells enriched from blood (not recorded which). The receptors shown here come from a woman between 50 and 59 years old in a cohort exposed to, infected with or recovered from COVID-19 (not recorded which). Each CDR3 is given with its conserved first and last residue. A D gene is named only where the DNA matches it firmly. Size is stated for part of the rows, as once, few or many counts, or as a class when the clone is expanded.

-	TRBJ2-5	-	TRBV9	CASSVDRGLQETQYF	TGTGCCAGCAGCGTAGATCGGGGGTTACAAGAGACCCAGTACTTC
-	TRBJ2-7	TRBD2	TRBV7-2	CASSPRTSGGVEQYF	TGTGCCAGCAGCCCTAGGACTAGCGGGGGGGTTGAGCAGTACTTC
-	TRBJ1-1	-	TRBV7-9	CASSFQENTEAFF	TGTGCCAGCAGCTTTCAGGAGAACACTGAAGCTTTCTTT
-	TRBJ1-2	-	TRBV24-1	CATSDFSLSYGYTF	TGTGCCACCAGTGATTTTTCTCTAAGCTATGGCTACACCTTC
once	TRBJ2-1	-	TRBV7-2	CASSFSFSRFLDEQFF	TGTGCCAGCAGCTTTTCCTTTAGTCGTTTCCTCGATGAGCAGTTCTTC
-	TRBJ2-7	-	TRBV7-2	CASSVGLSYEQYF	TGTGCCAGCAGCGTGGGACTTTCCTACGAGCAGTACTTC
-	TRBJ2-7	TRBD2	TRBV7-9	CASSSTSGSYEQYF	TGTGCCAGCAGCTCGACTAGCGGGTCCTACGAGCAGTACTTC
once	TRBJ1-4	-	TRBV9	CASSPGSGREKLFF	TGTGCCAGCAGCCCCGGCTCGGGTCGTGAAAAACTGTTTTTT
-	TRBJ2-2	TRBD1	TRBV7-3	CASRPGTGGSGELFF	TGTGCCAGCAGACCCGGGACAGGGGGGTCCGGGGAGCTGTTTTTT
-	TRBJ2-5	TRBD2	TRBV10-1	CASSVFSRGGGEETQYF	TGCGCCAGCAGTGTTTTCTCGCGGGGGGGCGGGGAAGAGACCCAGTACTTC
-	TRBJ1-2	TRBD1	TRBV25-1	CASKTGGSDYGYTF	TGTGCCAGCAAGACAGGGGGCTCGGACTATGGCTACACCTTC
once	TRBJ2-7	TRBD2	TRBV6-1	CASSEETSGSYEQYF	TGTGCCAGCAGTGAAGAGACTAGCGGTTCTTACGAGCAGTACTTC
-	TRBJ2-7	-	TRBV5-6	CASSLVGGVREQYF	TGTGCCAGCAGCTTGGTGGGCGGGGTACGTGAGCAGTACTTC
-	TRBJ2-5	-	TRBV5-1	CASSWTVLSETQYF	TGCGCCAGCAGCTGGACAGTCTTATCGGAGACCCAGTACTTC
-	TRBJ1-2	-	TRBV6-2/TRBV6-3	CASSPGQYYGYTF	TGTGCCAGCAGCCCGGGACAATACTATGGCTACACCTTC
-	TRBJ2-3	-	TRBV20-1	CRVLSGDTQYF	TGCAGGGTACTTAGCGGTGATACGCAGTATTTT
-	TRBJ2-7	-	TRBV6-1	CASSEARTVSSYEQYF	TGTGCCAGCAGTGAAGCCCGGACAGTGAGCTCCTACGAGCAGTACTTC
-	TRBJ1-2	TRBD1	TRBV5-1	CASSLDRGLVGYTF	TGCGCCAGCAGCTTGGACAGGGGGTTGGTCGGCTACACCTTC
-	TRBJ2-2	-	TRBV3-1/TRBV3-2	CASSQDSQGLTGELFF	TGTGCCAGCAGCCAAGATAGCCAGGGACTCACCGGGGAGCTGTTTTTT
once	TRBJ1-1	-	TRBV11-2	CASSPMEDTEAFF	TGTGCCAGCAGCCCTATGGAGGACACTGAAGCTTTCTTT
-	TRBJ1-2	-	TRBV9	CASSVRRDGYGYTF	TGTGCCAGCAGCGTGAGACGGGATGGCTATGGCTACACCTTC
-	TRBJ2-5	-	TRBV4-1	CASSQPQETQYF	TGCGCCAGCAGCCAACCGCAAGAGACCCAGTACTTC
-	TRBJ2-3	TRBD2	TRBV19	CASTSGRVPDTQYF	TGTGCCAGTACGTCAGGGAGGGTCCCAGATACGCAGTATTTT
-	TRBJ2-2	-	TRBV7-2	CASIRSGGRNTGELFF	TGTGCCAGCATCCGGAGTGGAGGCAGGAACACCGGGGAGCTGTTTTTT
-	TRBJ2-1	-	TRBV4-3	CASSQEAGNEQFF	TGCGCCAGCAGCCAAGAAGCAGGTAATGAGCAGTTCTTC
-	TRBJ1-1	-	TRBV11-2	CASSFGGAGAFF	TGTGCCAGCAGCTTTGGGGGGGCGGGAGCTTTCTTT
-	TRBJ1-4	TRBD1	TRBV29-1	CSVRTGTAYNEKLFF	TGCAGCGTCAGGACCGGGACAGCCTATAATGAAAAACTGTTTTTT
once	TRBJ1-1	-	TRBV12-3/TRBV12-4	CASRQSRGYAFF	TGTGCCAGCAGACAATCTAGGGGTTACGCTTTCTTT
few	TRBJ2-2	-	TRBV21-1	CASSKVTGGNTGELFF	TGTGCCAGCAGCAAAGTGACAGGGGGGAACACCGGGGAGCTGTTTTTT
-	TRBJ1-6	-	TRBV4-3	CASSQEAQVNSPLHF	TGCGCCAGCAGCCAAGAGGCACAGGTGAATTCACCCCTCCACTTT
-	TRBJ1-4	-	TRBV10-2	CASSGHRVSATNEKLFF	TGCGCCAGCAGTGGGCACAGGGTCTCGGCAACTAATGAAAAACTGTTTTTT
-	TRBJ1-2	-	TRBV12-3/TRBV12-4	CASSLRGYGYTF	TGTGCCAGCAGTTTAAGGGGGTATGGCTACACCTTC
-	TRBJ1-2	-	TRBV29-1	CSVVSLGDYGYTF	TGCAGCGTTGTAAGTTTGGGAGACTATGGCTACACCTTC
once	TRBJ1-2	-	TRBV28	CASSNAGGRHTF	TGTGCCAGCAGCAACGCGGGGGGGCGGCACACCTTC
once	TRBJ1-2	-	TRBV12-3/TRBV12-4	CASQGGKNYGYTF	TGTGCCAGCCAGGGCGGAAAGAACTATGGCTACACCTTC
-	TRBJ1-3	TRBD1	TRBV9	CASSAPGQGFGNTIYF	TGTGCCAGCAGCGCACCGGGACAGGGATTCGGAAACACCATATATTTT
-	TRBJ2-5	TRBD2	TRBV27	CASSLSRGGGTQYF	TGTGCCAGCAGTTTATCGCGGGGGGGCGGGACCCAGTACTTC
-	TRBJ2-7	TRBD1	TRBV6-5	CAPGPGTGLPEQYF	TGTGCCCCCGGCCCCGGGACAGGGCTGCCCGAGCAGTACTTC
-	TRBJ1-1	-	TRBV11-2	CASSLRVLNTEAFF	TGTGCCAGCAGTCTCCGGGTACTGAACACTGAAGCTTTCTTT
-	TRBJ1-5	-	TRBV24-1	CAIEQGGDQPQHF	TGTGCCATCGAACAGGGAGGGGATCAGCCCCAGCATTTT
-	TRBJ1-1	-	TRBV28	CASDPGLGNTEAFF	TGTGCCAGCGATCCGGGTTTGGGGAACACTGAAGCTTTCTTT
-	TRBJ1-2	TRBD1	TRBV12-3/TRBV12-4	CASKKQGASYTF	TGTGCCAGCAAAAAACAGGGGGCTAGCTACACCTTC
-	TRBJ1-5	-	TRBV6-5	CASRQVNNQPQHF	TGTGCCAGCAGACAGGTCAACAATCAGCCCCAGCATTTT
few	TRBJ1-5	-	TRBV5-8	CASSLASSNQPQHF	TGTGCCAGCAGCTTGGCGAGTAGCAATCAGCCCCAGCATTTT
-	TRBJ2-5	-	TRBV2	CASRPQGSPQETQYF	TGTGCCAGCAGACCACAGGGTAGCCCTCAAGAGACCCAGTACTTC
-	TRBJ2-5	TRBD2	TRBV5-5	CASSPNPPAGGLRGETQYF	TGTGCCAGCAGCCCAAATCCACCAGCGGGGGGCCTAAGGGGAGAGACCCAGTACTTC
-	TRBJ2-1	TRBD2	TRBV4-1	CASSQVGTSGNEQFF	TGCGCCAGCAGCCAAGTGGGGACTAGCGGCAATGAGCAGTTCTTC
-	TRBJ1-6	TRBD1	TRBV25-1	CASGGQTNNSPLHF	TGTGCCAGCGGGGGACAGACTAATAATTCACCCCTCCACTTT
-	TRBJ2-7	TRBD1	TRBV5-1	CASSPQGASYEQYF	TGCGCCAGCAGCCCTCAGGGGGCATCCTACGAGCAGTACTTC
-	TRBJ1-5	TRBD1	TRBV19	CASSRDRGRRQPQHF	TGTGCCAGTAGCAGGGACAGGGGGCGCCGCCAGCCCCAGCATTTT